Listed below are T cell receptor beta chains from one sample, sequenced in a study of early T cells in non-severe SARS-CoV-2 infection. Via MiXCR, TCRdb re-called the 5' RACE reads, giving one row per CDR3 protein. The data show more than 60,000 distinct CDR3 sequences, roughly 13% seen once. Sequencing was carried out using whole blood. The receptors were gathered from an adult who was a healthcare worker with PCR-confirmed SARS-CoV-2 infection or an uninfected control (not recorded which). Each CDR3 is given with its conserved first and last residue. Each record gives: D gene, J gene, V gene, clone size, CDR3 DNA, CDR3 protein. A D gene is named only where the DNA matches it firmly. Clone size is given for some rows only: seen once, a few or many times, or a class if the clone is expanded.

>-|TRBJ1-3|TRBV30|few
TGTGCCTGGAGTGTAGGGCCGGGAAACACCATATATTTT
CAWSVGPGNTIYF
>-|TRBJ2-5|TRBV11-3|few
TGTGCCAGCAGCTTAGGTTCTCCAGGGGTAGAGACCCAGTACTTC
CASSLGSPGVETQYF
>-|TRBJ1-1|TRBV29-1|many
TGCAGCGTTGGGGGCGGCATGAACACTGAAGCTTTCTTT
CSVGGGMNTEAFF
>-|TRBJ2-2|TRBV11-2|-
TGTGCCAGCAGCTTAAGCACAGGGATGAACACCGGGGAGCTGTTTTTT
CASSLSTGMNTGELFF
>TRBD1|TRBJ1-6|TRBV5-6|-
TGTGCCAGCAGCTCTCCGGGACAGGGAGGTTCACCCCTCCACTTT
CASSSPGQGGSPLHF
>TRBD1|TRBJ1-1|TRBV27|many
TGTGCCAGCAGTCGGGACAGGGGGCGCGGGGCTGAAGCTTTCTTT
CASSRDRGRGAEAFF
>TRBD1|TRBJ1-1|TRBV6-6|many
TGTGCCAGCAGCGAGGGGGCCCAGAGAACTGAAGCTTTCTTT
CASSEGAQRTEAFF
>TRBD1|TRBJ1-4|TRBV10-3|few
TGTGCCATCAGTGAGACAGGGGGCAACGGAAAACTGTTTTTT
CAISETGGNGKLFF
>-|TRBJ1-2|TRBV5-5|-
TGTGCCAGCGGTCAGTTCCCTACTAACTATGGCTACACCTTC
CASGQFPTNYGYTF
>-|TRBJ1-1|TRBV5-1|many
TGCGCCAGCAGCCGAGGGGCAGGGATGAACACTGAAGCTTTCTTT
CASSRGAGMNTEAFF